Listed below are T cell receptor beta chains from one sample, sequenced in a study of T-cell memory formation after mild COVID-19. MiXCR, applied by TCRdb to the 5' RACE reads, yields one record per CDR3 protein. The sample has fewer than 700,000 distinct CDR3 sequences, around 17% seen once. The sequenced material came from PBMCs or a T cell subset sorted from them (not recorded which). The receptors derive from an adult woman who had mild COVID-19 (a few samples of this study predate the infection). Cell type and time point are not known. Both conserved end residues are part of each CDR3. The D gene is left open where the match is weak. Clone size appears in some rows only: once, few, many, or a class for an expanded clone.

j_gene: TRBJ2-5
v_gene: TRBV2
d_gene: TRBD2
abundance: few
CDR3nt: TGTGCCAGCAGCCTGACTAGCGGGAGGCAAGAGACCCAGTACTTC
CDR3aa: CASSLTSGRQETQYF

j_gene: TRBJ2-7
v_gene: TRBV9
d_gene: TRBD1
abundance: many
CDR3nt: TGTGCCAGCAGCGTCGGGACAGTAGCAGGGACCGAGCAGTACTTC
CDR3aa: CASSVGTVAGTEQYF

j_gene: TRBJ1-2
v_gene: TRBV3-1
d_gene: .
abundance: .
CDR3nt: TGTGCCAGCAGCATATACGCCGGGGAGAGCTATGGCTACACCTTC
CDR3aa: CASSIYAGESYGYTF

j_gene: TRBJ2-7
v_gene: TRBV7-8
d_gene: TRBD2
abundance: many
CDR3nt: TGTGCCAGCAGCCCTCGACGACTAGCGGGAGGGTACGAGCAGTACTTC
CDR3aa: CASSPRRLAGGYEQYF

j_gene: TRBJ1-5
v_gene: TRBV23-1
d_gene: .
abundance: few
CDR3nt: TGCGCCAGCCGCCCGGGGCAGCCCCAGCATTTT
CDR3aa: CASRPGQPQHF

j_gene: TRBJ1-2
v_gene: TRBV6-6
d_gene: .
abundance: few
CDR3nt: TGTGCCAGCAGTTACCCGCCTGGGAGGGCCAGGGGCTACACCTTC
CDR3aa: CASSYPPGRARGYTF

j_gene: TRBJ2-1
v_gene: TRBV9
d_gene: .
abundance: few
CDR3nt: TGTGCCAGCAGCGCAATAGGGCGTCGTAACAATGAGCAGTTCTTC
CDR3aa: CASSAIGRRNNEQFF

j_gene: TRBJ2-2
v_gene: TRBV7-3
d_gene: .
abundance: few
CDR3nt: TGTGCCAGCAGCTTAGTCCTGTCCGGGGAGCTGTTTTTT
CDR3aa: CASSLVLSGELFF

j_gene: TRBJ2-7
v_gene: TRBV7-2
d_gene: TRBD1
abundance: .
CDR3nt: TGTGCCAGCAGCCCGAGGGGGCGCAAGCAGTACTTC
CDR3aa: CASSPRGRKQYF

j_gene: TRBJ2-3
v_gene: TRBV5-1
d_gene: .
abundance: .
CDR3nt: TGCGCCAGCAGCTTGGACAGGATGGGCACAGATACGCAGTATTTT
CDR3aa: CASSLDRMGTDTQYF

j_gene: TRBJ2-2
v_gene: TRBV7-8
d_gene: .
abundance: many
CDR3nt: TGTGCCAGCAGCTTTTTTTGGAACAGGGAGGACGGCACCGGGGAGCTGTTTTTT
CDR3aa: CASSFFWNREDGTGELFF

j_gene: TRBJ2-7
v_gene: TRBV7-9
d_gene: .
abundance: few
CDR3nt: TGTGCCAGCAGCTTCTACGGGGTCGAGCAGTACTTC
CDR3aa: CASSFYGVEQYF

j_gene: TRBJ2-2
v_gene: TRBV18
d_gene: TRBD1
abundance: .
CDR3nt: TGTGCCAGCTCACCAGGGACAGGGCGTGACGGGGAGCTGTTTTTT
CDR3aa: CASSPGTGRDGELFF

j_gene: TRBJ1-4
v_gene: TRBV24-1
d_gene: TRBD1
abundance: .
CDR3nt: TGTGCCACCAGTGATTCCGGGACAGGGATTGAAAAACTGTTTTTT
CDR3aa: CATSDSGTGIEKLFF

j_gene: TRBJ2-7
v_gene: TRBV7-9
d_gene: .
abundance: .
CDR3nt: TGTGCCAGCAGCTTACGGCTAGCTGGGACCTACGAGCAGTACTTC
CDR3aa: CASSLRLAGTYEQYF

j_gene: TRBJ1-1
v_gene: TRBV12-3/TRBV12-4
d_gene: TRBD1
abundance: .
CDR3nt: TGTGCCAGCCGGACAGGGGTCTTAGGGAACACTGAAGCTTTCTTT
CDR3aa: CASRTGVLGNTEAFF

j_gene: TRBJ1-1
v_gene: TRBV12-3/TRBV12-4
d_gene: .
abundance: few
CDR3nt: TGTGCCAGCAGGCCGACCCATAACACTGAAGCTTTCTTT
CDR3aa: CASRPTHNTEAFF

j_gene: TRBJ2-7
v_gene: TRBV25-1
d_gene: .
abundance: .
CDR3nt: TGTGCCAGCGGGGACTCCTACGAGCAGTACTTC
CDR3aa: CASGDSYEQYF

j_gene: TRBJ2-3
v_gene: TRBV4-2
d_gene: .
abundance: once
CDR3nt: TGTGCCAGCAGCCAAGTTAAGGGAGTAAAGACAGATACGCAGTATTTT
CDR3aa: CASSQVKGVKTDTQYF

j_gene: TRBJ2-7
v_gene: TRBV6-1
d_gene: .
abundance: few
CDR3nt: TGTGCCAGCAGTGTACTCCTCTCCTACGAGCAGTACTTC
CDR3aa: CASSVLLSYEQYF

j_gene: TRBJ2-2
v_gene: TRBV29-1
d_gene: TRBD2
abundance: many
CDR3nt: TGCAGCGTTGACCGTGGGGGGGCCGGGGAGCTGTTTTTT
CDR3aa: CSVDRGGAGELFF

j_gene: TRBJ2-7
v_gene: TRBV12-3/TRBV12-4
d_gene: TRBD2
abundance: many
CDR3nt: TGTGCCAGCAGCCGATCTAGCGGTCCCTACGAGCAGTACTTC
CDR3aa: CASSRSSGPYEQYF